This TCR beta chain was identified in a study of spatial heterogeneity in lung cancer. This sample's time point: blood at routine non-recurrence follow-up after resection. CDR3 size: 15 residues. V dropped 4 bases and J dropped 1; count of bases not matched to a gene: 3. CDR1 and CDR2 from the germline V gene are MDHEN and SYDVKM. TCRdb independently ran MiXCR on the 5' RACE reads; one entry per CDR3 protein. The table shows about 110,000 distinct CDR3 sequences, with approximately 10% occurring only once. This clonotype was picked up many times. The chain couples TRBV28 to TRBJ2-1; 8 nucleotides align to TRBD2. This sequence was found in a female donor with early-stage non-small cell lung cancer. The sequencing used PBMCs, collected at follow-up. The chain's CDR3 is CASSSPSGSYNEQFF. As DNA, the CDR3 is TGTGCCAGCAGTTCCCCTAGCGGGTCCTACAATGAGCAGTTCTTC.